This T cell receptor beta chain is from a study of OX40 agonist ivuxolimab in advanced cancers. Looking at the study overall: Ivuxolimab, which is an agonistic anti-OX40 (CD134) antibody, was administered to the patients. Mean age approximately 61 years, range roughly 20 to 85; around 80% male.

Only in-frame clones appear in the TCRdb table, and some are missing; sequencing was by immunoSEQ multiplex PCR. The sample consists of 60,000 to 80,000 clones, 81% of them appearing once. Findings and caveats of the study: It was also the case that some nonresponders had low normalized T-cell clonal expansion.

This CDR3 is built from 14 residues. Trimming pared 4 bases from V and 4 bases from J, leaving 14 bases between. Germline values: CDR1 SQVTM, CDR2 ANQGSEA. Details on this clone: The target antigen is unknown.

This clonotype was obtained from an adult with an advanced solid tumor such as melanoma, head and neck, liver or kidney cancer. J is TRBJ1-5 and V is TRBV29-1; tentatively, D is TRBD1 (6 bases). This specimen was CD4+ or CD8+ T cells sorted from blood, taken in a trial of the OX40 agonist ivuxolimab. The CDR3 DNA is TGCAGCGTTGGTCAGGGGCTAGCTAATCAGCCCCAGCATTTT. It encodes CSVGQGLANQPQHF.